The clone carrying this T cell receptor beta chain was found many times. Its antigen is not identified. The source of the sample is a study of Graves' ophthalmopathy and Graves' hyperthyroidism. For repertoire sequencing, the TCR beta CDR3 regions were amplified from RNA transcripts. The library came from an HTBI-primed first-round RT-PCR and a second-round multiplex PCR. TCRdb re-called the multiplex PCR reads with MiXCR, one entry per CDR3 protein. The sample includes fewer than 650,000 distinct CDR3 sequences, over 20% seen only once; the top ten take around 6.9%. Notes on the study in general: A majority of expanded thyroid clonotypes exceeding 0.001 frequency were likewise present in blood. Separation of ophthalmopathy from stable hyperthyroidism was achieved by a 13-signature model, at about 91% sensitivity and roughly 80% specificity.

Trimming removed 3 bases at V and 0 bases at J, with 6 bases between. The CDR3 runs 13 residues. The V gene's germline CDR1 is MGHRA and CDR2 YSYEKL. This receptor was taken from a woman younger than 30 with stable Graves' hyperthyroidism. Some clones in this sample may be carry-over from other donors' samples. The V and J genes are TRBV4-1 and TRBJ2-7, with unresolved D. The specimen was peripheral blood. The CDR3 here is CASSHPGSYEQYF. CDR3 nucleotides: TGCGCCAGCAGCCACCCTGGCTCCTACGAGCAGTACTTC.